This TCR beta chain was obtained from a study of CD8 T cells in ankylosing spondylitis. Broader study findings: Prior work had noted some motif variants in reactive arthritis blood and synovial fluid. It was reported that disease-linked clones were significantly enriched in matched ankylosing spondylitis synovial fluid. Ankylosing spondylitis blood appeared to be characterized by a TCR beta motif of fewer than ten highly homologous variants. Within peripheral blood, clones linked to disease were CD8+ and relatively rare.

Remarks on this clonotype: Its antigen is not identified.

In making TCR beta libraries, quantitative 5'-RACE with molecular barcodes was used. Each CDR3 protein is one row after TCRdb ran MiXCR on the 5' RACE reads. The sample lists approximately 300,000 distinct CDR3 sequences; 7% to 9% were seen once. Per the germline V gene, CDR1 is SEHNR and CDR2 is FQNEAQ (reference sequence). V lost 5 bases and J lost 8; bases outside the gene matches: 6. The CDR3 contains 14 residues. The chain has TRBV7-9 and TRBJ1-6; 7 bases are shared with TRBD1. The TCR comes from a male donor with ankylosing spondylitis. The sequenced sample consisted of blood, either unsorted or a sorted T cell fraction (not recorded which). CDR3 bases: TGTGCCAGCAGCCCGGAAGGGGGCTATTCACCCCTCCACTTT. It yields the protein CASSPEGGYSPLHF.